The entry below describes one T cell receptor (beta chain). Its antigen is unidentified. Treatment: around 19 received Ad26.COV2.S at low or high dose, single or two shots; about 5 received placebo; per-sample allocation not given. At day 63 after the first vaccine or placebo injection, samples were drawn. An Ad26 vector expressing Wuhan-strain SARS-CoV-2 spike served as the vaccine. Germline loops: CDR1 MNHEY, CDR2 SVGEGT. The length of the CDR3 is 13 residues. V lost 5 bases and J 2 bases, leaving 10 bases between the germline ends. Measured with immunoSEQ multiplex PCR; TCRdb has only the in-frame clones, and not every one. The sample has 300,000 to 400,000 clones, approximately 90% seen once. This entry belongs to a study of Ad26.COV2.S vaccination and SARS-CoV-2 variants. The study's findings and limits: Non-spike TCR breadth was similar in vaccine and placebo recipients. The TCR breadth and depth analyses may have understated or missed part of the total T cell responses. Marked by substantial breadth, spike-specific CD8+ and CD4+ T cell responses were reportedly seen after vaccination.

The rearrangement uses TRBV6-2 or TRBV6-3 and TRBJ2-7; the D call may be TRBD1 or TRBD2 (5 bases each). The sequencing here drew on peripheral blood, taken in a trial of Ad26.COV2.S vaccine versus placebo. This receptor was obtained from a person aged 18 to 59 who received the Ad26.COV2.S COVID-19 vaccine or a placebo. The CDR3, as DNA: TGTGCCAGCAGTATTGGGGGACCCTACGAGCAGTACTTC. Its translation is CASSIGGPYEQYF.